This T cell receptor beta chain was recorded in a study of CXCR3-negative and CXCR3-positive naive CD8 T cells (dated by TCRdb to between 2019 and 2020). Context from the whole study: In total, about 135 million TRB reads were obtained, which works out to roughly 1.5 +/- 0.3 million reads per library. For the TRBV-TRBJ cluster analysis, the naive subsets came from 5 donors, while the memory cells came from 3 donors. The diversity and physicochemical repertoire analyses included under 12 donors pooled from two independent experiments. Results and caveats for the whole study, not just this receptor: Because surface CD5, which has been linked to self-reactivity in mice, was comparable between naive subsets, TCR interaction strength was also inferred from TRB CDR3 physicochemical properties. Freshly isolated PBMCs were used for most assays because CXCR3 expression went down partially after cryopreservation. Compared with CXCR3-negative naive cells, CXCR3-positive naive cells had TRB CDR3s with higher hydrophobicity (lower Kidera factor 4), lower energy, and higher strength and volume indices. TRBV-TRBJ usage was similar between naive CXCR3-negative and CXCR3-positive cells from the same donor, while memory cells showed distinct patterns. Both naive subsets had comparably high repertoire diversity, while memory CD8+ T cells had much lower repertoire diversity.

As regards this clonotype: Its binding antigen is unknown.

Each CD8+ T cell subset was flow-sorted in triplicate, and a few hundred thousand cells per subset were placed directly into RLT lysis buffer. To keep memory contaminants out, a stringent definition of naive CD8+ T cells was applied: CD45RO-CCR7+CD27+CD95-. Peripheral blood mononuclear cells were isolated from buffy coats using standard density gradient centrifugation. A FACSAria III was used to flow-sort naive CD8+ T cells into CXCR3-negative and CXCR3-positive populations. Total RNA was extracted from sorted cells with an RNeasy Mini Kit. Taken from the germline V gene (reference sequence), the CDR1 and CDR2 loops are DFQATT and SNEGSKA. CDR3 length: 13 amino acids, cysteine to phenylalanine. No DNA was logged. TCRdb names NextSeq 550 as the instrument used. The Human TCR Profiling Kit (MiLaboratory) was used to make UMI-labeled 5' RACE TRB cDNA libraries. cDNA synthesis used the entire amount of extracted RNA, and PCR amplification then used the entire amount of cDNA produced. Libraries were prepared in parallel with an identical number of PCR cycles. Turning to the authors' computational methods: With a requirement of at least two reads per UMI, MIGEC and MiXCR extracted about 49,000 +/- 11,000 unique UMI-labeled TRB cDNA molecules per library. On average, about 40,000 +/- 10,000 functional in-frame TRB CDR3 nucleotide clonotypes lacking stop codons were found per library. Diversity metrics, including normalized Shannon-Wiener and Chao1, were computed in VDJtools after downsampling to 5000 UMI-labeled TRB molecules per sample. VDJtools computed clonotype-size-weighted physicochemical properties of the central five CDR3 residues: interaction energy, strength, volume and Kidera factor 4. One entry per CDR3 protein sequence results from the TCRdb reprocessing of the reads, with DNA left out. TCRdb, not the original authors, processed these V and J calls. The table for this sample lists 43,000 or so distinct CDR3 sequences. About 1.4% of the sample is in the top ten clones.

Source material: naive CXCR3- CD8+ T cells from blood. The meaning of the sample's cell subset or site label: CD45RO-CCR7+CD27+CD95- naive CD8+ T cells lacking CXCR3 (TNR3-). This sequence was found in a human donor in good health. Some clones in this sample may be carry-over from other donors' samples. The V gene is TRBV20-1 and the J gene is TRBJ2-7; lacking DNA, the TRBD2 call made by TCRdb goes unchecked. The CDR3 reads CSARDSHHYEQYF.